This T cell receptor (beta chain) comes out of a study of cytomegalovirus exposure and HLA in healthy donors. This PCR relied on a set of 60 Vbeta primers and 13 Jbeta primers. Libraries were prepared by immunoSEQ multiplex PCR; TCRdb keeps only in-frame clonotypes and omits some of them. The data show more than 95,000 clones, over 65% seen once. The CDR3 length is 15 residues. V lost 4 bases, J lost 7 bases, and 17 bases lay in between. Per the germline V gene, CDR1 is SGHTA and CDR2 is FQGNSA. The sequencing input was PBMCs. The origin of this receptor is a woman aged 40 to 55 in good health and CMV-seronegative. The chain links TRBV7-2 to TRBJ2-1, with D possibly being TRBD1 (6 bases). CDR3 protein: CASSSLPDSSNEQFF. DNA of the CDR3: TGTGCCAGCAGCTCACTACCGGACAGTTCAAATGAGCAGTTCTTC. Combining the CDR3 with reference TRBV7-2 and TRBJ2-1 gives the whole variable domain GAGVSQSPSNKVTEKGKDVELRCDPISGHTALYWYRQSLGQGLEFLIYFQGNSAPDKSGLPSDRFSAERTGGSVSTLTIQRTQQEDSAVYLCASSSLPDSSNEQFFGPGTRLTVL.